This T cell receptor (beta chain) was observed in a study of blood T cell repertoires in COVID-19. Study-wide context: PBMCs, B-cell-depleted T cells, or T cells were the source of the cDNA or gDNA that made up the material.

V dropped 3 bases and J dropped 8; count of bases not matched to a gene: 9. Germline loops: CDR1 LGHNA, CDR2 YNFKEQ. CDR3 length: 14 residues. Libraries were prepared by immunoSEQ multiplex PCR; TCRdb keeps only in-frame clonotypes and omits some of them. The sample has 200,000 to 300,000 clones; about nine tenths are singletons. This sequence was found in a man between 60 and 70 years old who had recovered from COVID-19. The sequencing sample was made of peripheral blood. V is TRBV4-2 and J is TRBJ1-1, with 7 bases fitting TRBD1. Here the CDR3 DNA reads TGTGCCAGCAGCCAGGCAGGATTGGACAGGGAAGCTTTCTTT. Protein sequence: CASSQAGLDREAFF.